This passage covers 5 T cell receptor beta chains from one sample sequenced in a study of CD8 T cells in ankylosing spondylitis. No antigens are known for them. TCRdb redid the calling of the 5' RACE reads with MiXCR, one entry per CDR3 protein. The sample carries roughly 470,000 distinct CDR3 sequences, roughly 26% recorded once. Points from the study as a whole: A motif in TCR beta, a set of eight or nine highly homologous variants, appeared characteristic of ankylosing spondylitis blood.

What was sequenced was blood, either unsorted or a sorted T cell fraction (not recorded which). These TCRs come from a male donor with ankylosing spondylitis.

Comments on this clonotype: This may be a read error, as it is one base from a much larger clone. The chain links TRBV5-1 to TRBJ2-1; D is uncertain. This CDR3 is built from 11 residues. Germline CDR1 is SGHRS and CDR2 is YFSETQ. The CDR3 nucleotides read TGCGCCAGCACAGACTCCAATCAGCAGTTCTTC. It yields the protein CASTDSNQQFF. Filled out from reference TRBV5-1 and TRBJ2-1, the complete variable domain reads KAGVTQTPRYLIKTRGQQVTLSCSPISGHRSVSWYQQTPGQGLQFLFEYFSETQRNKGNFPGRFSGRQFSNSRSEMNVSTLELGDSALYLCASTDSNQQFFGPGTRLTVL.

This clonotype has only a few counts. This rearrangement joins TRBV5-1 to TRBJ1-6; tentatively, D is TRBD1 (6 bases). V dropped 7 bases and J dropped 8 bases, with 13 bases sitting between them. The CDR3 runs 13 residues. Germline values: CDR1 SGHRS, CDR2 YFSETQ. For the CDR3, the DNA is TGCGCCAGCCCCGACAGGCACGATTCACCCCTCCACTTT. This sequence encodes CASPDRHDSPLHF.

Details on this clonotype: One junction end does not reproduce the germline sequence, and a read error may be involved. This chain uses TRBV24-1 with TRBJ1-2; no clear D gene. The CDR3 extends over 14 amino acids. Germline V CDR1 and CDR2: KGHDR, SFDVKD. The CDR3 DNA follows: TGTGCCACCAGTGAAACCGGGCGTAACTATGACTACACCTTC. Its translation: CATSETGRNYDYTF.

The V gene is TRBV7-6, the J gene TRBJ2-3, with 11 bases fitting TRBD2. The CDR3 sequence is 17 residues long. Losses at the gene ends were 2 bases for V and 9 bases for J; bases not matched to a gene: 13. Looked up from germline, CDR1 is SGHVS and CDR2 is FNYEAQ. CDR3 bases: TGTGCCAGCAGCTTAACCCCTGTAGCGGGAGGGCCTAGGACGCAGTATTTT. Encoded protein: CASSLTPVAGGPRTQYF. The full variable domain, rest sourced from reference TRBV7-6 and TRBJ2-3, is GAGVSQSPRYKVTKRGQDVALRCDPISGHVSLYWYRQALGQGPEFLTYFNYEAQQDKSGLPNDRFSAERPEGSISTLTIQRTEQRDSAMYRCASSLTPVAGGPRTQYFGPGTRLTVL.

The chain uses TRBV7-8 and TRBJ1-1; 8 nucleotides match TRBD1. The CDR3 extends over 15 amino acids. The germline gives CDR1 SGHVS, CDR2 FQNEAQ. V was pared by 3 bases and J by 1 base, with 4 bases of the junction left unmatched. The CDR3 reads CASSFTGTGNTEAFF. The CDR3, as DNA: TGTGCCAGCAGCTTTACCGGGACAGGGAACACTGAAGCTTTCTTT. The full variable domain, its missing parts supplied by reference TRBV7-8 and TRBJ1-1, is GAGVSQSPRYKVAKRGQDVALRCDPISGHVSLFWYQQALGQGPEFLTYFQNEAQLDKSGLPSDRFFAERPEGSVSTLKIQRTQQEDSAVYLCASSFTGTGNTEAFFGQGTRLTVV.